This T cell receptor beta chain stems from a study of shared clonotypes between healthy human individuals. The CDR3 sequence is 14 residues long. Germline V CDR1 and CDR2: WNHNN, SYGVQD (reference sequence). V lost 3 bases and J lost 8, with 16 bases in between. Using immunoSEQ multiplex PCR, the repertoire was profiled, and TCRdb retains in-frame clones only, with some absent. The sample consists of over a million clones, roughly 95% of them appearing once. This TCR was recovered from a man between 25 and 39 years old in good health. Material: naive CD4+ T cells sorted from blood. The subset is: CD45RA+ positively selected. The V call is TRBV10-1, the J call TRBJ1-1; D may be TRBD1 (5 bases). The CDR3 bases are TGCGCCAGCAGTGATGGGTTGTGGGGGGGAGAAGCTTTCTTT. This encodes CASSDGLWGGEAFF.